The 27 T cell receptor beta chains presented below share a single source sample, sequenced in a study of T cells in Graves' hyperthyroidism and ophthalmopathy. Amplified TCR beta CDR3 regions came from RNA transcripts. The HTBI set primed first-round TCR CDR3 RT-PCR. TCRdb ran MiXCR on the multiplex PCR reads and lists one entry per CDR3 protein. The top ten hold around 28% of the sample, which has fewer than 300,000 distinct CDR3 sequences, around 25% seen once. The sequencing sample was made of blood. Receptors were obtained from a man aged 40-49 years with Graves' hyperthyroidism that later progressed to Graves' ophthalmopathy.

The V call is TRBV2, the J call TRBJ2-5; possibly TRBD2 for D (7 bases). Trimming pared 5 bases from V and 0 bases from J, leaving 10 bases between. Germline CDR1 SNHLY, CDR2 FYNNEI. The CDR3 sequence is 14 residues long. The CDR3 loop is CASSRGGDQETQYF. In DNA form, the CDR3 reads TGTGCCAGCAGTCGAGGGGGGGACCAAGAGACCCAGTACTTC. The whole variable domain, remainder taken from reference TRBV2 and TRBJ2-5, is EPEVTQTPSHQVTQMGQEVILRCVPISNHLYFYWYRQILGQKVEFLVSFYNNEISEKSEIFDDQFSVERPDGSNFTLKIRSTKLEDSAMYFCASSRGGDQETQYFGPGTRLLVL.

The chain joins TRBV12-3 or TRBV12-4 to TRBJ2-7, with D hard to call. V was clipped by 6 bases and J by 7 bases, with 13 bases between them. The CDR3 consists of 12 residues. CDR3 amino acids: CASSRDTWEQYF. The DNA for the CDR3 is TGTGCCAGCAGCCGCGACACCTGGGAGCAGTACTTC.

The table lists this clonotype with many counts. This chain joins TRBV5-1 and TRBJ1-1, with TRBD1 identical over 7 bases. The CDR3 runs 15 residues. After removal of 0 bases from V and 4 bases from J, the junction contained 6 bases not matched to a gene. CDR1 is SGHRS and CDR2 is YFSETQ in the germline V gene. CDR3 in amino acids: CASSLAGGGFTEAFF. The CDR3 DNA sequence: TGCGCCAGCAGCTTGGCCGGAGGGGGCTTCACTGAAGCTTTCTTT.

This clonotype was counted many times. The chain links TRBV6-5 to TRBJ1-6; 10 nucleotides align to TRBD1. J was trimmed by 6 bases and V by 0 bases; bases with no gene match: 2. Germline assignment: CDR1 MNHEY and CDR2 SVGAGI. The CDR3 length is 16 residues. As DNA, the CDR3 is TGTGCCAGCAGTTACTCGACAGGGGGCGGTAATTCACCCCTCCACTTT. It encodes CASSYSTGGGNSPLHF.

V is TRBV6-2 or TRBV6-3 and J is TRBJ2-5; no firm D call. Germline CDR1 reads MNHEY; CDR2 reads SVGEGT. Trimming pared 7 bases from V and 2 bases from J, leaving 14 bases between. The CDR3 consists of 14 residues. CDR3 sequence (DNA): TGTGCCAGCACCCCCTTGGGCCAACAAGAGACCCAGTACTTC. This sequence encodes CASTPLGQQETQYF.

This clonotype came up many times. The genes are TRBV19 and TRBJ2-5; D gene unclear. Trimming cost V 5 bases and J 9 bases, with 16 bases left between them. The CDR3 runs to 13 residues. Germline CDR1 and CDR2: LNHDA and SQIVND (reference sequence). DNA of the CDR3: TGTGCCAGTAGTCCCGTAGGAATTCCGGCCCAGTACTTC. It codes for CASSPVGIPAQYF.

This clonotype was seen repeatedly, ten times or more. V is TRBV5-1 and J is TRBJ1-1; D is unclear. Trimming removed 0 bases at V and 4 bases at J, with 7 bases between. The CDR3 totals 13 residues. Germline values: CDR1 SGHRS, CDR2 YFSETQ. The chain's CDR3 is CASSLGIITEAFF. The CDR3 DNA follows: TGCGCCAGCAGCTTGGGAATAATCACTGAAGCTTTCTTT.

This clonotype was observed many times. The CDR3 bases are TGTGCCACCTCAGGGGATAGCAATCAGCCCCAGCATTTT. Translated: CATSGDSNQPQHF. This chain links TRBV24-1 with TRBJ1-5, with D maybe TRBD1 (6 bases). This CDR3 comprises 13 residues. Per germline, CDR1 KGHDR and CDR2 SFDVKD. Trimming cost V 9 bases and J 0 bases, with 8 bases left between them.

This clonotype was seen repeatedly, ten times or more. The rearrangement joins TRBV28 to TRBJ2-5; 8 bases align to TRBD1. Per the germline V gene, CDR1 is MDHEN and CDR2 is SYDVKM. The CDR3 extends over 15 amino acids. V gave up 5 bases and J gave up 3 bases; unmatched junction bases: 8. Here the CDR3 DNA reads TGTGCCAGCAGTCCCACGGGACAGGTTGAAGAGACCCAGTACTTC. Translating gives CASSPTGQVEETQYF.

The V gene is TRBV6-1, the J gene TRBJ2-7, with 12 bases matching TRBD2. Germline V lookup: CDR1 MNHNS, CDR2 SASEGT. V lost 7 bases to trimming and J lost 3 bases; unmatched junction nucleotides: 7. The CDR3 contains 15 residues. The CDR3 here is CASKGLAGTDYEQYF. CDR3 sequence (DNA): TGTGCCAGCAAAGGACTAGCGGGGACCGACTACGAGCAGTACTTC.

This clonotype was detected many times. The chain carries TRBV7-3 and TRBJ1-2; the D gene is possibly TRBD1 (5 bases). Germline values: CDR1 SGHTA, CDR2 FQGTGA. CDR3 length equals 16 residues. V lost 3 bases, J lost 5 bases, and 19 bases lay in between. Written as DNA, the CDR3 is TGTGCCAGCAGCTTGGGGGGGTCGGGGACGGAGTATGGCTACACCTTC. Amino acids: CASSLGGSGTEYGYTF.

This chain links TRBV7-2 with TRBJ2-7; D remains unclear. The germline gives CDR1 SGHTA, CDR2 FQGNSA. This CDR3 is built from 12 residues. Deletions cut 1 base from V and 9 bases from J, with 10 bases between. The CDR3 region is CASSLDSKGQYF. CDR3 sequence (DNA): TGTGCCAGCAGCTTAGACTCAAAAGGGCAGTACTTC.

This clonotype was seen more than once but under ten times. The rearrangement uses TRBV12-3 or TRBV12-4 and TRBJ1-1; TRBD1 might be the D (5 bases). Trimming pared 1 base from V and 6 bases from J, leaving 9 bases between. The CDR3 runs 13 residues. CDR3 nucleotide sequence: TGTGCCAGCAGTTTAGGAGGGACCTCTGAAGCTTTCTTT. It encodes CASSLGGTSEAFF.

The chain recombines TRBV6-4 with TRBJ1-3, with D uncertain. The CDR3 sequence is 13 residues long. The V gene's germline CDR1 is MRHNA and CDR2 SNTAGT. Trimming left V 10 bases short and J 3 bases short, with 13 bases between. CDR3 sequence: CATKRGDGNTIYF. The CDR3 DNA reads as TGTGCCACCAAGCGGGGAGATGGAAACACCATATATTTT.

The chain is built from TRBV6-1 and TRBJ1-1, with unresolved D. Germline assignment: CDR1 MNHNS and CDR2 SASEGT. This CDR3 spans 14 amino acids. Trimming removed 6 bases from V and 9 bases from J, with 20 bases in between. Written as DNA, the CDR3 is TGTGCCAGCAGCCCCGTGCTCGGATCAATGAAAGCTTTCTTT. Amino acid sequence: CASSPVLGSMKAFF.

This clonotype came up many times. J is TRBJ2-2 and V is TRBV18; 8 bases align to TRBD2. Trimming took 0 bases from V and 4 from J; bases not matched to a gene: 13. Per germline, CDR1 KGHSH and CDR2 LQKENI. The CDR3 totals 19 residues. This chain's CDR3 is CASSPPGHRLAFSTGELFF. CDR3 nucleotide sequence: TGTGCCAGCTCACCACCGGGACACCGACTAGCGTTCAGCACCGGGGAGCTGTTTTTT.

The table lists this clonotype with many counts. The chain carries TRBV4-2 and TRBJ2-7; 8 bases are shared with TRBD1. Germline CDR1 reads LGHNA; CDR2 reads YNFKEQ. The V and J ends lost 6 bases and 0 bases, in that order; junction bases with no gene match: 4. This CDR3 contains 14 residues. CDR3 in DNA: TGTGCCAGCAGGCCCGGGACAGGCTCCTACGAGCAGTACTTC. Protein: CASRPGTGSYEQYF.

This clonotype was seen a handful of times. This rearrangement joins TRBV7-6 to TRBJ2-7; 10 nucleotides align to TRBD2. Germline V lookup: CDR1 SGHVS, CDR2 FNYEAQ. Germline trimming cut 2 bases from V and 1 base from J; bases unmatched to any gene: 11. This CDR3 has 18 residues. CDR3 nucleotide sequence: TGTGCCAGCAGCTTAAGGTTGGGGGGACTAGCGCAATCCTACGAGCAGTACTTC. This sequence encodes CASSLRLGGLAQSYEQYF.

This clonotype was observed at least ten times. The V gene is TRBV5-1, the J gene TRBJ2-2; D might be TRBD2 (5 bases). The CDR3 has 16 residues. The germline CDR1 and CDR2 sequences are SGHRS and YFSETQ. Trimming shortened V by 4 bases and J by 3 bases, and 16 bases separated the two germline ends. The chain's CDR3 is CASSKEVDTYTGELFF. DNA for the CDR3: TGCGCCAGCAGCAAGGAGGTCGACACATACACCGGGGAGCTGTTTTTT.

This clonotype was detected ten times or more. This chain joins TRBV11-2 and TRBJ2-4; D could derive from TRBD1 or TRBD2 (6 bases each). V was cut by 2 bases and J by 1 base, with 9 bases left in between. The length of the CDR3 is 15 residues. The V gene's germline CDR1 is SGHAT and CDR2 FQNNGV. The CDR3 DNA reads TGTGCCAGCAGCTTATGGGGGGCTGCCAAAAACATTCAGTACTTC. It specifies CASSLWGAAKNIQYF.

This clonotype was seen many times. This chain uses TRBV24-1 with TRBJ1-2; 7 bases are a match to TRBD1. Germline V gene data show CDR1 as KGHDR and CDR2 as SFDVKD. Losses at the gene ends were 4 bases for V and 2 bases for J; bases not matched to a gene: 3. The CDR3 sequence is 14 residues long. This CDR3 is CATSEGTANYGYTF. The CDR3 nucleotides are TGTGCCACCAGTGAAGGGACAGCAAACTATGGCTACACCTTC.

There are a few counts of this clonotype. The chain combines TRBV27 with TRBJ1-5; D call uncertain. The V gene lost 4 bases and the J gene lost 3 bases, with 7 bases spanning the gap. In germline, CDR1 is MNHEY, CDR2 SMNVEV (reference sequence). The CDR3 is made up of 13 amino acids. The CDR3 DNA follows: TGTGCCAGCAGTTCGAACAACAATCAGCCCCAGCATTTT. Protein product: CASSSNNNQPQHF.

This clonotype came up many times. The CDR3 sequence: CASSATGLAKNIQYF. In DNA form, the CDR3 reads TGTGCCAGCAGTGCTACAGGTCTAGCCAAAAACATTCAGTACTTC. The chain employs TRBV12-3 or TRBV12-4 and TRBJ2-4; a weak D match, TRBD1 (5 bases). The CDR3 sequence is 15 residues long. Between the trimmed V and J ends, which lost 5 bases and 0 bases, there was a span of 11 bases.

The chain employs TRBV6-5 and TRBJ2-5; 9 bases are shared with TRBD2. In germline, CDR1 is MNHEY, CDR2 SVGAGI. V shed 0 bases and J 6 bases; nucleotides not matched to a gene: 2. This CDR3 spans 14 amino acids. The CDR3 sequence: CASSYSGLAQTQYF. The DNA of the CDR3 is TGTGCCAGCAGTTACTCCGGACTAGCGCAGACCCAGTACTTC.

This clonotype has a count of ten or more. This chain connects TRBV29-1 to TRBJ2-7, with D possibly being TRBD1 (5 bases). V gave up 7 bases and J gave up 5 bases, with 12 bases separating them. The CDR3 is 11 amino acids. CDR1 and CDR2 (germline): SQVTM, ANQGSEA. The CDR3 DNA sequence: TGCAGCGCCTGGAAGGGGAACGAGCAGTACTTC. Its translation: CSAWKGNEQYF.

CDR3 DNA sequence: TGTGCCAGCAGCTTAGGGGGGGGACTACAGCCCGAGCAGTACTTC. Its translation: CASSLGGGLQPEQYF. The V gene is TRBV7-8, the J gene TRBJ2-7; 7 bases map to TRBD2. The CDR3 length is 15 residues. Per germline, CDR1 SGHVS and CDR2 FQNEAQ. Trimming removed 1 base from V and 6 bases from J; junction bases left unmatched: 9.

V gene TRBV25-1 combines with J gene TRBJ2-7; 10 bases match TRBD1. With 3 bases clipped from V and 2 bases from J, the junction kept 4 bases outside the gene matches. The CDR3 contains 15 residues. Looked up from germline, CDR1 is MGHDK and CDR2 is SYGVNS. DNA of the CDR3: TGTGCCAGCAGTGAGGTGGGACAGGGGACCTACGAGCAGTACTTC. This gives the protein CASSEVGQGTYEQYF.